Presented here are 29 T cell receptor beta chains from one specimen sequenced in a study of blood T cell repertoires in COVID-19. The data were produced by immunoSEQ multiplex PCR, yet TCRdb's version contains in-frame clones alone and is incomplete. The table lists about 190,000 clones, less than 85% of them singletons. The specimen sequenced was peripheral blood. Every receptor here comes from a man aged 50 to 59 who had recovered from COVID-19.

This clone was counted once. The chain links TRBV6-6 to TRBJ2-1, with TRBD1 identical over 7 bases. The CDR3 is 15 amino acids. V gave up 1 base and J gave up 7 bases; unmatched junction bases: 7. The germline CDR1 and CDR2 sequences are MNHNY and SVGAGI (reference sequence). CDR3 nucleotide sequence: TGTGCCAGCAGTTACTTTACGACAGGGTCAAATGAGCAGTTCTTC. This encodes CASSYFTTGSNEQFF.

The chain has TRBV11-1 and TRBJ1-1, with a tentative D call TRBD1 (6 bases). The CDR3 contains 16 residues. V dropped 0 bases and J dropped 1 base, with 12 bases sitting between them. The germline CDR1 and CDR2 sequences are SGHAT and FQDESV (reference sequence). This CDR3 is CASSLAGGARNTEAFF. DNA for the CDR3: TGTGCCAGCAGCTTAGCTGGGGGGGCCCGGAACACTGAAGCTTTCTTT.

This clone was counted a single time. The rearrangement links TRBV7-9 to TRBJ1-2, with TRBD1 matching 9 bases. The CDR3 covers 15 residues. The germline V gene has CDR1 SEHNR and CDR2 FQNEAQ (reference sequence). V lost 5 bases and J lost 4; bases outside the gene matches: 8. CDR3 bases: TGTGCCAGCAGCCGAGGGACAGGGAACCCCTATGGCTACACCTTC. Translated: CASSRGTGNPYGYTF.

The CDR3 nucleotides read TGTGCCATCAGGGACGGACTCACTAGCGGTCTCCTCCCGGGGCCCTACGAGCAGTACTTC. Its translation is CAIRDGLTSGLLPGPYEQYF. V gene TRBV10-3 combines with J gene TRBJ2-7; 8 bases match TRBD2. With V trimmed by 6 bases and J by 2 bases, 24 bases remained unmatched. Germline CDR1 ENHRY, CDR2 SYGVKD. CDR3 length: 20 residues.

The chain combines TRBV18 with TRBJ2-3; 8 bases agree with TRBD2. The CDR3 totals 14 residues. Germline V gene sequence: CDR1 KGHSH, CDR2 LQKENI. Unmatched junction bases numbered 10, after V lost 11 bases and J lost 3 bases. The CDR3 DNA reads as TGTGCCGCCGCCCCAGCGGGAGCAACAGATACGCAGTATTTT. This translates into CAAAPAGATDTQYF.

This clone has a handful of counts. The chain couples TRBV13 to TRBJ2-7; a possible D gene is TRBD2 (5 bases). The V end was cut by 2 bases, the J end by 5 bases, with 10 bases between. The CDR3 loop spans 13 amino acids. Germline assignment: CDR1 PRHDT and CDR2 FYEKMQ (reference sequence). The CDR3 DNA sequence: TGTGCCAGCAGCTTATATCGGGGAAACGAGCAGTACTTC. This sequence encodes CASSLYRGNEQYF.

This clone has only one observation. The rearrangement links TRBV11-2 to TRBJ1-2; D gene ambiguous. Germline V gene lookup returns CDR1 SGHAT and CDR2 FQNNGV. This CDR3 contains 12 residues. V gave up 0 bases and J gave up 6 bases, with 5 bases separating them. DNA for the CDR3: TGTGCCAGCAGCTTAGAGGGAGATGGCTACACCTTC. Translation gives CASSLEGDGYTF.

The chain couples TRBV6-2 or TRBV6-3 to TRBJ1-1, with D uncertain. The CDR3 is made up of 17 amino acids. V dropped 2 bases and J dropped 4 bases, with 20 bases sitting between them. CDR1 and CDR2 from the germline V gene are MNHEY and SVGEGT. CDR3 loop: CASSYPSSLGDGTEAFF. CDR3 DNA: TGTGCCAGCAGTTACCCTTCCTCCCTCGGGGATGGCACTGAAGCTTTCTTT.

This chain joins TRBV20-1 and TRBJ1-3; D gene uncertain. CDR3 length equals 11 residues. Germline V gives CDR1 DFQATT, CDR2 SNEGSKA (reference sequence). V dropped 6 bases and J dropped 4 bases, with 7 bases sitting between them. CDR3 in DNA: TGCAGTGCGAGACGGGGAAACACCATATATTTT. Translation: CSARRGNTIYF.

The rearrangement joins TRBV5-1 to TRBJ2-3; 9 bases are shared with TRBD2. V shed 0 bases and J 0 bases; nucleotides not matched to a gene: 5. The germline gives CDR1 SGHRS, CDR2 YFSETQ. The CDR3 runs to 17 residues. The CDR3 coding sequence is TGCGCCAGCAGCTTGGTGGGCGGGAGGGGCAGCACAGATACGCAGTATTTT. Protein product: CASSLVGGRGSTDTQYF.

The chain uses TRBV19 and TRBJ2-3; 8 positions match TRBD2. This CDR3 contains 13 residues. J gave up 6 bases and V 7 bases, and 6 bases lay outside the gene matches. Germline V CDR1 and CDR2: LNHDA, SQIVND (reference sequence). CDR3 residues: CASTPAGVDTQYF. CDR3 sequence (DNA): TGTGCCAGTACCCCAGCGGGGGTTGATACGCAGTATTTT.

In DNA form, the CDR3 reads TGCAGCGTTGACCCCATGGGACTAGCGGGAGGGGGGTTCTTC. Its protein product is CSVDPMGLAGGGFF. The chain has TRBV29-1 and TRBJ2-1; 16 nucleotides align to TRBD2. The CDR3 extends over 14 amino acids. V dropped 3 bases and J dropped 15; count of bases not matched to a gene: 8. Germline values: CDR1 SQVTM, CDR2 ANQGSEA.

The chain combines TRBV11-3 with TRBJ2-3; 11 bases align to TRBD2. The CDR3 totals 17 residues. Germline CDR1 SGHNT, CDR2 YENEEA. Trimming at V came to 2 bases and at J to 5 bases, leaving 9 bases not matched to a gene. The CDR3 DNA follows: TGTGCCAGCAGCTTAAAGTTAGCGGGAGGGCAGCAAGATACGCAGTATTTT. Its protein is CASSLKLAGGQQDTQYF. Full variable domain (rest looked up from reference TRBV11-3 and TRBJ2-3): EAGVVQSPRYKIIEKKQPVAFWCNPISGHNTLYWYLQNLGQGPELLIRYENEEAVDDSQLPKDRFSAERLKGVDSTLKIQPAELGDSAVYLCASSLKLAGGQQDTQYFGPGTRLTVL.

This clone was detected only a few times. The chain recombines TRBV28 with TRBJ2-7, with D possibly matching TRBD2 (5 bases). Per germline, CDR1 MDHEN and CDR2 SYDVKM. The V end lost 2 bases, the J end lost 3 bases, and 11 bases lay between the germline ends. This CDR3 is built from 14 residues. The CDR3 is CASSLVGVGYEQYF. The CDR3 region has the DNA TGTGCCAGCAGTTTAGTGGGAGTAGGCTACGAGCAGTACTTC.

The chain uses TRBV7-2 and TRBJ2-4; D perhaps matches TRBD2 (5 bases). This CDR3 has 14 amino acids. V lost 6 bases and J lost 7, with 16 bases in between. Germline lookup yields CDR1 SGHTA and CDR2 FQGNSA. The CDR3, as DNA: TGTGCCAGCAGGGGCGGACGGCCGGGGAACATTCAGTACTTC. This codes for CASRGGRPGNIQYF.

The chain joins TRBV18 to TRBJ2-7; 11 bases line up with TRBD2. With V trimmed by 3 bases and J by 4 bases, 5 bases remained unmatched. Germline V gene lookup returns CDR1 KGHSH and CDR2 LQKENI. The CDR3 length is 15 residues. The CDR3 loop is CASSPATSGSYEQYF. The CDR3 bases are TGTGCCAGCTCACCCGCTACTAGCGGGAGTTACGAGCAGTACTTC.

This clone was seen only once. This chain uses TRBV15 with TRBJ2-5, with D possibly matching TRBD1 (5 bases). This CDR3 is built from 13 residues. Germline CDR1 is LNHNV and CDR2 is YYDKDF (reference sequence). Trimming removed 0 bases from V and 4 bases from J, with 6 bases in between. The CDR3 is CATSREGPETQYF. In DNA, the CDR3 is TGTGCCACCAGCAGAGAGGGGCCAGAGACCCAGTACTTC.

The rearrangement uses TRBV2 and TRBJ2-1; 10 nucleotides match TRBD2. J gave up 8 bases and V 6 bases, and 7 bases lay outside the gene matches. CDR3 size: 14 residues. Germline CDR1 is SNHLY and CDR2 is FYNNEI. For the CDR3, the DNA is TGTGCCAGCAGGACCCTCGGACTAGCGGATGAGCAGTTCTTC. Its translation: CASRTLGLADEQFF.

The CDR3 is CASSLSTGNQPQHF. For the CDR3, the DNA is TGTGCCAGCAGTTTAAGCACCGGCAATCAGCCCCAGCATTTT. V and J are TRBV28 and TRBJ1-5; D is unresolved. This CDR3 comprises 14 residues. Germline V gene lookup returns CDR1 MDHEN and CDR2 SYDVKM. V shed 2 bases and J shed 2 bases, with 7 bases lying between them.

This chain uses TRBV24-1 with TRBJ2-3; TRBD1 might be the D (6 bases). CDR1 is KGHDR and CDR2 is SFDVKD in the germline V gene. The CDR3 covers 17 residues. Trimming removed 1 base at V and 0 bases at J, with 13 bases between. The DNA for the CDR3 is TGTGCCACCAGTGATTTTGGGCTAGGGGGTAGCACAGATACGCAGTATTTT. Protein: CATSDFGLGGSTDTQYF.

The rearrangement links TRBV11-1 to TRBJ1-1; 7 nucleotides match TRBD1. Losses at the gene ends were 0 bases for V and 6 bases for J; bases not matched to a gene: 4. Germline assignment: CDR1 SGHAT and CDR2 FQDESV (reference sequence). This CDR3 region has 14 residues. The DNA of the CDR3 is TGTGCCAGCAGCTTAGCACAGGGGAAGGCTGAAGCTTTCTTT. Its protein is CASSLAQGKAEAFF.

The V gene is TRBV24-1, the J gene TRBJ2-1; D might be TRBD1 (6 bases). Germline lookup yields CDR1 KGHDR and CDR2 SFDVKD. The V gene lost 3 bases and the J gene lost 1 base, with 18 bases spanning the gap. CDR3 size: 18 residues. The CDR3 DNA sequence: TGTGCCACCAGTGATCCCTTTTGGCGAGGGGGATCCTACAATGAGCAGTTCTTC. As protein: CATSDPFWRGGSYNEQFF.

The V call is TRBV27, the J call TRBJ2-5, with a tentative D call TRBD1 (6 bases). The V end lost 4 bases, the J end lost 4 bases, and 10 bases lay between the germline ends. Germline lookup yields CDR1 MNHEY and CDR2 SMNVEV (reference sequence). The CDR3 sequence is 13 residues long. CDR3 sequence reads: CASSSQGLETQYF. As DNA, the CDR3 is TGTGCCAGCAGTTCACAGGGTTTAGAGACCCAGTACTTC.

The gene calls are TRBV24-1 and TRBJ2-7; 8 nucleotides match TRBD1. Germline V CDR1 and CDR2: KGHDR, SFDVKD. The V and J ends lost 7 bases and 5 bases, in that order; junction bases with no gene match: 9. The CDR3 runs to 14 residues. The CDR3 here is CATREGQVRHEQYF. CDR3 nucleotides: TGTGCCACCAGGGAGGGACAGGTCCGTCACGAGCAGTACTTC.

V is TRBV5-4 and J is TRBJ2-5, with D possibly TRBD1 on 6 matching bases. Germline assignment: CDR1 SGHNT and CDR2 YYREEE (reference sequence). CDR3 length: 15 amino acids. V lost 0 bases and J 5 bases, leaving 14 bases between the germline ends. The chain's CDR3 is CASSLDQGPGETQYF. DNA of the CDR3: TGTGCCAGCAGCTTGGACCAGGGGCCGGGGGAGACCCAGTACTTC.

The gene calls are TRBV11-3 and TRBJ2-2; D remains ambiguous. This CDR3 has 14 amino acids. Germline CDR1 SGHNT, CDR2 YENEEA. V dropped 0 bases and J dropped 4 bases, with 6 bases sitting between them. The CDR3 DNA is TGTGCCAGCAGCTTAGATCCCAGCACCGGGGAGCTGTTTTTT. This gives the protein CASSLDPSTGELFF.

The genes are TRBV19 and TRBJ1-1; TRBD1 matches at 8 bases. From germline, CDR1 is LNHDA and CDR2 SQIVND (reference sequence). This CDR3 spans 17 amino acids. Trimming cost V 3 bases and J 1 base; bases outside gene matches: 10. CDR3 amino acids: CASSMFPQGAGNTEAFF. In DNA, the CDR3 is TGTGCCAGTAGTATGTTTCCGCAGGGGGCGGGGAACACTGAAGCTTTCTTT.

The V and J genes are TRBV6-5 and TRBJ2-7; 13 nucleotides align to TRBD2. The length of the CDR3 is 15 residues. The germline CDR1 and CDR2 sequences are MNHEY and SVGAGI. J gave up 7 bases and V 6 bases, and 9 bases lay outside the gene matches. Written as DNA, the CDR3 is TGTGCCAGCAGCCTTGGACTAGCGGGAGCACGAGAGCAGTACTTC. Translation: CASSLGLAGAREQYF.

CDR3: CASSPGQGFNEQFF. DNA for the CDR3: TGTGCCAGCAGCCCAGGACAGGGTTTCAATGAGCAGTTCTTC. The chain has TRBV7-2 and TRBJ2-1; TRBD1 agrees at 8 bases. Germline CDR1 is SGHTA and CDR2 is FQGNSA. CDR3 length: 14 residues. V lost 5 bases to trimming and J lost 6 bases; unmatched junction nucleotides: 6. The variable domain in full, completed from reference TRBV7-2 and TRBJ2-1, reads GAGVSQSPSNKVTEKGKDVELRCDPISGHTALYWYRQSLGQGLEFLIYFQGNSAPDKSGLPSDRFSAERTGGSVSTLTIQRTQQEDSAVYLCASSPGQGFNEQFFGPGTRLTVL.